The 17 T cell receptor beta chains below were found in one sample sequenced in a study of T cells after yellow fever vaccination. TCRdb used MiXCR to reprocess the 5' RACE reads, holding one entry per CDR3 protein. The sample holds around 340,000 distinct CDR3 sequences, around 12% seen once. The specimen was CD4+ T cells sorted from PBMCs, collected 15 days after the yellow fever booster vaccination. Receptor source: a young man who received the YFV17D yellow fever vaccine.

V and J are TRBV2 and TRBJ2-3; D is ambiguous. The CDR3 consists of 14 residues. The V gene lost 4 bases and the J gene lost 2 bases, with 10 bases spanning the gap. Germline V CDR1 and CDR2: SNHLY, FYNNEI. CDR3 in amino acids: CASSVQMATDTQYF. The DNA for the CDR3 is TGTGCCAGCAGTGTGCAGATGGCCACAGATACGCAGTATTTT.

CDR3 sequence (DNA): TGTGCCACCAGTGATAGAACAGGGAACGGCGAGACCCAGTACTTC. This codes for CATSDRTGNGETQYF. V gene TRBV24-1 combines with J gene TRBJ2-5, with a weak D call TRBD1 (6 bases). Trimming stripped 3 bases from V and 5 bases from J, with 15 bases between. Germline lookup yields CDR1 KGHDR and CDR2 SFDVKD. The CDR3 runs to 15 residues.

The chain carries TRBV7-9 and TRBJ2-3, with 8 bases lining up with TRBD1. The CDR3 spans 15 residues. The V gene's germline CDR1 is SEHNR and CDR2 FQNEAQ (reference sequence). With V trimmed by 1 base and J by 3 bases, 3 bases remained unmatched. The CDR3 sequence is CASSLGDRWTDTQYF. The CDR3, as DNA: TGTGCCAGCAGCTTAGGGGACAGGTGGACAGATACGCAGTATTTT.

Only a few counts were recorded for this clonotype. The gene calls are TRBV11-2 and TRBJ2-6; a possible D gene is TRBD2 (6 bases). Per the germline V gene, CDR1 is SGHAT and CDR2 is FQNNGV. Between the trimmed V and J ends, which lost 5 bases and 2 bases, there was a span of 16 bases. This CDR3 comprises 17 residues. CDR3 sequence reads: CASSPLRGKAGANVLTF. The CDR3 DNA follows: TGTGCCAGCAGCCCCCTCCGGGGGAAAGCTGGGGCCAACGTCCTGACTTTC.

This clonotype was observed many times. CDR3 protein: CASSQGSGGGQPQHF. Written as DNA, the CDR3 is TGTGCCAGCAGCCAAGGTTCAGGGGGGGGACAGCCCCAGCATTTT. The V gene is TRBV3-1, the J gene TRBJ1-5, with 7 bases identical to TRBD1. V lost 1 base, J lost 7 bases, and 7 bases stayed unmatched. CDR3 length: 15 amino acids. Germline CDR1 reads LGHDT; CDR2 reads YNNKEL (reference sequence).

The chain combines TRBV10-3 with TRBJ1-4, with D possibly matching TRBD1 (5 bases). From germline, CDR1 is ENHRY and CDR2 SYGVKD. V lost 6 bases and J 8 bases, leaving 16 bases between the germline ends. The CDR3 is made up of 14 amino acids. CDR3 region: CAISRRGGEEKLFF. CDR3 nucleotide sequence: TGTGCCATCAGCCGGCGCGGAGGGGAGGAAAAACTGTTTTTT.

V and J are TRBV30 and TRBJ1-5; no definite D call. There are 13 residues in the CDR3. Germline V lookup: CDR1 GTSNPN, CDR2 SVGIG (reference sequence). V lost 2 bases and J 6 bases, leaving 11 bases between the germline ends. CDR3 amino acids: CAWSRAGRQPQHF. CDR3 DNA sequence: TGTGCCTGGAGTAGAGCTGGCCGTCAGCCCCAGCATTTT.

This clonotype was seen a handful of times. CDR3 region: CASSKLIGDGYTF. In DNA, the CDR3 is TGTGCCAGCAGCAAGCTCATCGGCGACGGCTACACCTTC. The V call is TRBV13, the J call TRBJ1-2; D unresolved. Germline V gene lookup returns CDR1 PRHDT and CDR2 FYEKMQ (reference sequence). Between the trimmed V and J ends, which lost 5 bases and 8 bases, there was a span of 15 bases. The CDR3 is 13 residues long.

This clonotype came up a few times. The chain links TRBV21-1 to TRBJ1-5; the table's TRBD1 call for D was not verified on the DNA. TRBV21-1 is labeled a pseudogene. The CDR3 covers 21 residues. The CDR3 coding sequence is TGTGCCAGCAATACCGGGACAGGGACCTCCACTCGTCTTTATAGCAATCAGCCCCAGCATTTT. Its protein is CASNTGTGTSTRLYSNQPQHF.

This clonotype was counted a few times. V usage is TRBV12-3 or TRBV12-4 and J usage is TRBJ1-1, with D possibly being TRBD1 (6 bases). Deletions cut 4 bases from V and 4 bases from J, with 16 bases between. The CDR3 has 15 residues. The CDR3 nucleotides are TGTGCCAGCAGTTCACAGGGTCTACGGAGCACTGAAGCTTTCTTT. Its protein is CASSSQGLRSTEAFF.

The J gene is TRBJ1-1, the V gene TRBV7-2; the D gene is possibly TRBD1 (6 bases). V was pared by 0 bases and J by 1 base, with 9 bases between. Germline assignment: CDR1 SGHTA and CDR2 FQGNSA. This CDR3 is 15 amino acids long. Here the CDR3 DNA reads TGTGCCAGCAGCTTAGCGGGCAGGGGGAACACTGAAGCTTTCTTT. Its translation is CASSLAGRGNTEAFF.

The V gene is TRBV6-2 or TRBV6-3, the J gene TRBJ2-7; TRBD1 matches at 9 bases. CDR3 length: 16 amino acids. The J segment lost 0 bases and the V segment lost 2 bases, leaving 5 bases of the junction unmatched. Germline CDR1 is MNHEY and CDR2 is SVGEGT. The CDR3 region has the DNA TGTGCCAGCAGTTACCCCACAGGGGGCGGCTCCTACGAGCAGTACGTC. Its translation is CASSYPTGGGSYEQYV.

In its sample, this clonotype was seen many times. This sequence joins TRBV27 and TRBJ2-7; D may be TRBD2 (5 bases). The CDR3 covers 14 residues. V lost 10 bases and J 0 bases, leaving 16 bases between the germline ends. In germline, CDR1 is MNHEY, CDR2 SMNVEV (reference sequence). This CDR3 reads CATRKEGHSYEQYF. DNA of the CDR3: TGTGCCACCCGGAAAGAGGGCCACTCCTACGAGCAGTACTTC.

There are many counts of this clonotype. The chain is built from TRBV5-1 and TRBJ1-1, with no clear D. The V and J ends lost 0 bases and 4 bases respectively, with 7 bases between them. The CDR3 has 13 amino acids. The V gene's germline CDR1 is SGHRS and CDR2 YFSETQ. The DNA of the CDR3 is TGCGCCAGCAGCTTGGGTCTGTCCACTGAAGCTTTCTTT. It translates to CASSLGLSTEAFF.

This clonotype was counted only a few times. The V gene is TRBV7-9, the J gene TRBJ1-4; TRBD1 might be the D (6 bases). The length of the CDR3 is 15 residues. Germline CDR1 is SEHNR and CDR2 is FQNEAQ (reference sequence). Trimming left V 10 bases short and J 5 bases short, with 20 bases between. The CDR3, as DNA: TGTGCCATCCAGCCTAGGGGGTTGAAAAATGAAAAACTGTTTTTT. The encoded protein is CAIQPRGLKNEKLFF. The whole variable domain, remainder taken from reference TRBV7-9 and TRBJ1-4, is DTGVSQNPRHKITKRGQNVTFRCDPISEHNRLYWYRQTLGQGPEFLTYFQNEAQLEKSRLLSDRFSAERPKGSFSTLEIQRTEQGDSAMYLCAIQPRGLKNEKLFFGSGTQLSVL.

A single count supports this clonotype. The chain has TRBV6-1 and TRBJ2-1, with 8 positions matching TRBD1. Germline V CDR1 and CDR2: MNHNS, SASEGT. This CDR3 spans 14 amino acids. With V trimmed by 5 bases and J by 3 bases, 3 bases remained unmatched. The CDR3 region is CASSFTGGYNEQFF. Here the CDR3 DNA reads TGTGCCAGCAGTTTTACAGGGGGCTACAATGAGCAGTTCTTC.

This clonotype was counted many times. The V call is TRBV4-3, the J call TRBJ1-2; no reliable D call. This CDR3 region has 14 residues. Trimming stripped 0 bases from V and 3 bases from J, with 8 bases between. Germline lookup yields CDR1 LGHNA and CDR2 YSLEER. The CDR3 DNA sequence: TGCGCCAGCAGCCAAGATAGCAGCGACTATGGCTACACCTTC. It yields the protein CASSQDSSDYGYTF.